The source of this T cell receptor beta chain is a study of Graves' ophthalmopathy and Graves' hyperthyroidism. Regarding the study as a whole: The study's model predicted ophthalmopathy progression at about 68% sensitivity and approximately 72% specificity. A majority of expanded thyroid clonotypes exceeding 0.001 frequency were likewise present in blood.

Beta-chain TCR CDR3 regions were amplified from RNA transcripts. The first-round RT-PCR employed HTBI primers together with the Qiagen OneStep RT-PCR kit. A multiplex PCR was then performed as the second round. TCRdb independently ran MiXCR on the multiplex PCR reads; one entry per CDR3 protein. Here the sample spans approximately 480,000 distinct CDR3 sequences, 13% to 15% being singletons. As to this clonotype: As yet, its antigen is unknown.

The authors used Ficoll-Paque density gradient centrifugation to separate PBMCs. The input was approximately 10 ml of fresh peripheral blood. The sample was blood. The source is a woman in her 30s with Graves' ophthalmopathy.

The CDR3 here is CASSESGAGGRADTQYF. DNA for the CDR3: TGTGCCAGCAGTGAAAGTGGGGCGGGAGGTCGAGCAGATACGCAGTATTTT. This chain joins TRBV2 and TRBJ2-3, with 8 bases lining up with TRBD2. This CDR3 contains 17 residues. The trim removed 2 bases at V and 4 bases at J, leaving 11 bases unmatched. Germline V lookup: CDR1 SNHLY, CDR2 FYNNEI.